One and the same sample provided the 8 T cell receptor beta chains below, sequenced in a study of CD4 T cells in relation to SARS-CoV-2 and coronaviruses. CD4+ T cells from unexposed donors were obtained before the COVID-19 pandemic (2011-2018). Using immunoSEQ multiplex PCR, the repertoire was profiled, and TCRdb retains in-frame clones only, with some absent. The sample holds 60,000 or so clones, approximately 94% seen once. The sequencing input was naive CD4+ T cells from PBMCs. As for subset: naive CD4+ T cells isolated by negative enrichment. The source of these receptors is a human donor in good health.

This chain connects TRBV25-1 to TRBJ2-1; tentative D call: TRBD2 (6 bases). V was pared by 6 bases and J by 4 bases, with 19 bases between. Germline V CDR1 and CDR2: MGHDK, SYGVNS. The CDR3 loop spans 16 amino acids. The CDR3 nucleotides are TGTGCCAGCAGAAAAGAGGCGGGAAGTCGTTACAATGAGCAGTTCTTC. It encodes CASRKEAGSRYNEQFF.

Details on this clone: Different DNA sequences within this sample yield the same CDR3. The chain recombines TRBV9 with TRBJ2-2, with D perhaps matching TRBD1 or TRBD2 (5 bases each). CDR1 and CDR2 from the germline V gene are SGDLS and YYNGEE. This CDR3 is 15 amino acids long. Trimming shortened V by 0 bases and J by 0 bases, and 6 bases separated the two germline ends. In DNA, the CDR3 is TGTGCCAGCAGCGTAGTGGGGGCGAACACCGGGGAGCTGTTTTTT. Translation: CASSVVGANTGELFF.

The rearrangement uses TRBV2 and TRBJ2-1; D remains unclear. The length of the CDR3 is 13 residues. Germline V gene lookup returns CDR1 SNHLY and CDR2 FYNNEI. Deletions cut 6 bases from V and 4 bases from J, with 10 bases between. As DNA, the CDR3 is TGTGCCAGCAGGACGGGCTCGTACAATGAGCAGTTCTTC. This encodes CASRTGSYNEQFF.

The gene calls are TRBV5-1 and TRBJ2-3, with a weak D call TRBD1 (5 bases). Trimming pared 3 bases from V and 1 base from J, leaving 12 bases between. The CDR3 is 15 amino acids. The germline gives CDR1 SGHRS, CDR2 YFSETQ. The CDR3 here is CASSWGRAGTDTQYF. CDR3 nucleotides: TGCGCCAGCAGCTGGGGCCGGGCGGGCACAGATACGCAGTATTTT. Filled out from reference TRBV5-1 and TRBJ2-3, the complete variable domain reads KAGVTQTPRYLIKTRGQQVTLSCSPISGHRSVSWYQQTPGQGLQFLFEYFSETQRNKGNFPGRFSGRQFSNSRSEMNVSTLELGDSALYLCASSWGRAGTDTQYFGPGTRLTVL.

The J gene is TRBJ2-7, the V gene TRBV5-1, with 9 bases that match TRBD2. The germline gives CDR1 SGHRS, CDR2 YFSETQ. The CDR3 has 14 amino acids. The trim removed 4 bases at V and 3 bases at J, leaving 5 bases unmatched. CDR3 sequence: CASSVAGDFYEQYF. The CDR3 DNA sequence: TGCGCCAGCAGCGTAGCGGGAGATTTCTACGAGCAGTACTTC.

This chain links TRBV29-1 with TRBJ2-1, with a weak D call TRBD2 (5 bases). There are 11 residues in the CDR3. Per the germline V gene, CDR1 is SQVTM and CDR2 is ANQGSEA. V gave up 7 bases and J gave up 2 bases, with 6 bases separating them. CDR3 DNA: TGCAGCGCGGAGGCCTACAATGAGCAGTTCTTC. It codes for CSAEAYNEQFF.

The chain has TRBV19 and TRBJ1-2; no clear D. CDR3 size: 8 residues. The germline CDR1 and CDR2 sequences are LNHDA and SQIVND (reference sequence). The CDR3 DNA follows: TGTGTCCCCCGGGGCTACACCTTC. This translates into CVPRGYTF. The variable domain in full, with the rest retrieved from reference TRBV19 and TRBJ1-2, is DGGITQSPKYLFRKEGQNVTLSCEQNLNHDAMYWYRQDPGQGLRLIYYSQIVNDFQKGDIAEGYSVSREKKESFPLTVTSAQKNPTAFYLCVPRGYTFGSGTRLTVV.

The chain couples TRBV6-1 to TRBJ2-1, with 12 nucleotides matching TRBD2. Germline values: CDR1 MNHNS, CDR2 SASEGT. With V trimmed by 1 base and J by 7 bases, 5 bases remained unmatched. The CDR3 extends over 16 amino acids. The CDR3 nucleotides are TGTGCCAGCAGTGAAGGGACTAGCGGGGCCCGAAATGAGCAGTTCTTC. It codes for CASSEGTSGARNEQFF.